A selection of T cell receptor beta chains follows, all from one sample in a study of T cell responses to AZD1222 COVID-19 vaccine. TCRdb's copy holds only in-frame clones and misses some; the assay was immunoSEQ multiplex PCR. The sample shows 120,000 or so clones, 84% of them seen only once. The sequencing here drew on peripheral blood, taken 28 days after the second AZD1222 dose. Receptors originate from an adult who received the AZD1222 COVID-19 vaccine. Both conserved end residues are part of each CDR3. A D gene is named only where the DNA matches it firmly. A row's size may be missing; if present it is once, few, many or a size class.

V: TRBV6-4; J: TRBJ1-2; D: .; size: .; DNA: TGTGCCAGCAGTGATGGGGGTAGCTGGGATGGCTACACCTTC; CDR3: CASSDGGSWDGYTF
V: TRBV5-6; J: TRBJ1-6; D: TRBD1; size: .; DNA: TGTGCCAGCAGCCCGAGACAGGGCCGTCGGAGGAATTCACCCCTCCACTTT; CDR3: CASSPRQGRRRNSPLHF
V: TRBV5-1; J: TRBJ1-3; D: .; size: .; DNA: TGCGCCAGCAGCCCCCGCGTAGGTGACTCCATATATTTT; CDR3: CASSPRVGDSIYF
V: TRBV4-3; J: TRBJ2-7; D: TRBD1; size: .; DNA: TGCGCCAGCAGCCAAGCCGGGACAGCCTCCTACGAGCAGTACTTC; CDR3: CASSQAGTASYEQYF
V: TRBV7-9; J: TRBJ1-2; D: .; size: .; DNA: TGTGCCAGCAGCTCGGTCCGAGGGACTGAAGGCTACACCTTC; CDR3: CASSSVRGTEGYTF
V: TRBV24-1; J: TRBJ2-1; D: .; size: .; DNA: TGTGCCACTTCAGGGGTGATCTCCTACAATGAGCAGTTCTTC; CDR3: CATSGVISYNEQFF
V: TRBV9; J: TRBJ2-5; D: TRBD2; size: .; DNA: TGTGCCAGCAGCGTAGCAGCGGGGGGTTTAGAGACCCAGTACTTC; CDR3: CASSVAAGGLETQYF
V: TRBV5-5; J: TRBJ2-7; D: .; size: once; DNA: TGTGCCAGCAGCTTGTGGGGCAGACCATACGAGCAGTACTTC; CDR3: CASSLWGRPYEQYF
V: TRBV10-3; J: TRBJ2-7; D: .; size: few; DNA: TGTGCCATCAGTGAGTCTGGACAAGACTACGAGCAGTACTTC; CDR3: CAISESGQDYEQYF
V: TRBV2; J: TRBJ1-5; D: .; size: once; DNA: TGTGCCAGCAGCCCCAGGTCGGTTAGCAATCAGCCCCAGCATTTT; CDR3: CASSPRSVSNQPQHF
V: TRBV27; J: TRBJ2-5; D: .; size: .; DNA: TGTGCCAGCAGTTTACCTGGAGGTACGACCCAGTACTTC; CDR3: CASSLPGGTTQYF
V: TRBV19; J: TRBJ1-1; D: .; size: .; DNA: TGTGCCAGTAGTATAGGACAGACGAACACTGAAGCTTTCTTT; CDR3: CASSIGQTNTEAFF
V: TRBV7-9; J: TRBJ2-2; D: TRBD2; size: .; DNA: TGTGCCAGCAGCTTAGTAAGCGGGGGTCACACCGGGGAGCTGTTTTTT; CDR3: CASSLVSGGHTGELFF
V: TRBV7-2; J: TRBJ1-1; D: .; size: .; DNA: TGTGCCAGCAGCTTTGAAGGGGACAACACTGAAGCTTTCTTT; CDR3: CASSFEGDNTEAFF
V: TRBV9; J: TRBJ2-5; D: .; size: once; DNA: TGTGCCAGCAGCGTAGACAGGGCGCAAGAGACCCAGTACTTC; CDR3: CASSVDRAQETQYF
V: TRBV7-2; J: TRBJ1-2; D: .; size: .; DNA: TGTGCCAGCAGCTTAGATGGGTTCTATGGCTACACCTTC; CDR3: CASSLDGFYGYTF
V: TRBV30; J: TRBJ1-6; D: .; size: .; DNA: TGTGCCTGGAGTTTACCGGGGGTCCGCGAATCACCCCTCCACTTT; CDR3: CAWSLPGVRESPLHF
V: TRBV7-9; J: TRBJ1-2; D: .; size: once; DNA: TGTGCCAGCAGCGCCAGGGGTAGCTACACCTTC; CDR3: CASSARGSYTF